This record looks at one TCR beta chain sequence and its context. TCRdb's copy holds only in-frame clones and misses some; the assay was immunoSEQ multiplex PCR. The sample lists 150,000 to 200,000 clones; 88% were seen once. The data were obtained in a study of radiation and T cells in renal cell carcinoma. Time point in this sample: blood 4 weeks post-SBRT, at nephrectomy. Treatment indicated: 15 Gy SBRT to primary tumor, nephrectomy 4 weeks later. Germline lookup yields CDR1 LNHNV and CDR2 YYDKDF (reference sequence). Trimming cost V 6 bases and J 3 bases, with 20 bases left between them. This CDR3 comprises 16 residues.

The source was blood, collected from a patient whose treatment included radiotherapy and nephrectomy. This rearrangement joins TRBV15 to TRBJ1-1, with D possibly matching TRBD1 (6 bases). This TCR came from a woman aged 50 to 60 with renal cell carcinoma. The CDR3 loop is CATRPHQGYGYTEAFF. CDR3 coding DNA: TGTGCCACCAGACCACACCAGGGGTATGGATACACTGAAGCTTTCTTT.